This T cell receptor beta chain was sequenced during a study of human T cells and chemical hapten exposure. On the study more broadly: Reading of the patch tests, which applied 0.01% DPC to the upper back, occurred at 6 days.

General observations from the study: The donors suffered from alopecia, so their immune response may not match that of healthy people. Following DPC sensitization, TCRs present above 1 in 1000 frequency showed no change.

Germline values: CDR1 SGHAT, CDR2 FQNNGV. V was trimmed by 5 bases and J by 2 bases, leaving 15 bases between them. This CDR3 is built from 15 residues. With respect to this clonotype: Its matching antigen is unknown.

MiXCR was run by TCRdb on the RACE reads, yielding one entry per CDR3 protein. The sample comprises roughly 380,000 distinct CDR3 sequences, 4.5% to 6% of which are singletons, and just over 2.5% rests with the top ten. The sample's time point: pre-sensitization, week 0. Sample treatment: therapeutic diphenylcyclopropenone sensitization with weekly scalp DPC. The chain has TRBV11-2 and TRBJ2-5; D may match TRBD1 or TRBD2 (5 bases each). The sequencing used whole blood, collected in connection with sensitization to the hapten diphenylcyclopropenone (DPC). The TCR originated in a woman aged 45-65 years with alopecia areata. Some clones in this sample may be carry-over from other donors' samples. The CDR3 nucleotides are TGTGCCAGCAGCCGTCCGGGACGTAAACAAGAGACCCAGTACTTC. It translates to CASSRPGRKQETQYF.